A single sample gave rise to the 22 T cell receptor beta chains below, sequenced in a study of blood T cell repertoires in COVID-19. Generated by immunoSEQ multiplex PCR, the TCRdb table keeps only in-frame clones and is missing some. The table includes about 96,000 clones, approximately 84% detected once. Material for sequencing was peripheral blood. These receptors were taken from a woman in her fifties or sixties with acute or convalescent COVID-19.

J is TRBJ2-5 and V is TRBV19; TRBD1 might be the D (6 bases). CDR3 length: 15 residues. CDR1 is LNHDA and CDR2 is SQIVND in the germline V gene (reference sequence). Trimming stripped 1 base from V and 7 bases from J, with 16 bases between. The CDR3 sequence is CASSIGRKGDGTQYF. In nucleotides, the CDR3 is TGTGCCAGTAGTATAGGGAGGAAGGGGGACGGGACCCAGTACTTC.

This clone was picked up one time. The chain carries TRBV2 and TRBJ1-5, with D tentatively TRBD1 (6 bases). Trimming took off 6 bases at V and 4 bases at J, with 13 bases between the two ends. The CDR3 runs 14 residues. Germline V CDR1 and CDR2: SNHLY, FYNNEI. Written as DNA, the CDR3 is TGTGCCAGCAGCAAAGGGGACACTAATCAGCCCCAGCATTTT. Protein sequence: CASSKGDTNQPQHF.

CDR3 nucleotide sequence: TGTGCCAGCAGTCCACAGGGGAACACTGAAGCTTTCTTT. Protein sequence: CASSPQGNTEAFF. This sequence joins TRBV25-1 and TRBJ1-1, with D possibly TRBD1 on 6 matching bases. This CDR3 region has 13 residues. Germline lookup yields CDR1 MGHDK and CDR2 SYGVNS. Trimming cost V 5 bases and J 1 base, with 8 bases left between them.

By its share, this clone is medium-sized. The chain recombines TRBV29-1 with TRBJ1-5; TRBD1 agrees at 7 bases. This CDR3 is built from 14 residues. CDR1 and CDR2 from the germline V gene are SQVTM and ANQGSEA. Trimming cost V 4 bases and J 6 bases; bases outside gene matches: 9. CDR3 DNA sequence: TGCAGCGTTGGAGGAGGGGGCGCCGGTCAGCCCCAGCATTTT. Its protein product is CSVGGGGAGQPQHF.

V and J are TRBV10-1 and TRBJ1-4, with D maybe TRBD1 (6 bases). The CDR3 runs 14 residues. Trimming cost V 7 bases and J 8 bases, with 17 bases left between them. Per germline, CDR1 WNHNN and CDR2 SYGVQD (reference sequence). The CDR3 bases are TGCGCCAGCAACACAGGGCCCGTGAGGGAAAAACTGTTTTTT. Protein sequence: CASNTGPVREKLFF.

The chain is built from TRBV3-1 (or the pseudogene TRBV3-2) and TRBJ2-2; D is uncertain. This CDR3 region has 16 residues. Between the trimmed V and J ends, which lost 1 base and 5 bases, there was a span of 14 bases. Germline CDR1 LGHDT, CDR2 YNNKEL (reference sequence). This CDR3 reads CASSQGPSTRTGELFF. As DNA, the CDR3 is TGTGCCAGCAGCCAAGGGCCCAGCACGAGGACCGGGGAGCTGTTTTTT.

V gene TRBV24-1 combines with J gene TRBJ2-1; 10 positions agree with TRBD1. From germline, CDR1 is KGHDR and CDR2 SFDVKD. The CDR3 contains 16 residues. The V and J ends lost 4 bases and 4 bases, in that order; junction bases with no gene match: 6. The CDR3 loop is CATSDTTGGTYNEQFF. DNA for the CDR3: TGTGCCACCAGTGACACGACAGGGGGCACGTACAATGAGCAGTTCTTC.

The chain carries TRBV18 and TRBJ1-6, with a tentative D call TRBD1 (5 bases). The V gene's germline CDR1 is KGHSH and CDR2 LQKENI. Trimming cost V 3 bases and J 9 bases, with 6 bases left between them. This CDR3 contains 12 residues. The CDR3 protein is CASSPGGSPLHF. CDR3 coding DNA: TGTGCCAGCTCACCGGGGGGTTCACCCCTCCACTTT.

This clone was detected only a few times. The chain is built from TRBV28 and TRBJ1-6; 11 nucleotides agree with TRBD1. The germline V gene encodes CDR1 MDHEN and CDR2 SYDVKM. The junction had 4 bases not matched to a gene; V was cut back by 2 bases and J by 4 bases. CDR3 length: 17 residues. The CDR3 loop is CASSLPGQGAYNSPLHF. CDR3 in DNA: TGTGCCAGCAGTTTACCCGGACAGGGGGCATATAATTCACCCCTCCACTTT.

The chain recombines TRBV25-1 with TRBJ2-1; TRBD2 matches at 11 bases. This CDR3 spans 15 amino acids. J was trimmed by 7 bases and V by 3 bases; bases with no gene match: 5. The germline V gene has CDR1 MGHDK and CDR2 SYGVNS. The CDR3 bases are TGTGCCAGCAGTGAGGGTAGCGGGGGGGCGAATGAGCAGTTCTTC. Its protein is CASSEGSGGANEQFF.

V and J are TRBV10-3 and TRBJ1-1; 7 nucleotides match TRBD1. This CDR3 spans 14 amino acids. V trimming: 7 bases; J trimming: 0 bases; junction bases outside the gene matches: 5. From germline, CDR1 is ENHRY and CDR2 SYGVKD. The CDR3 spells CAITTTGMNTEAFF. The CDR3 nucleotides are TGTGCCATCACTACGACAGGGATGAACACTGAAGCTTTCTTT.

The chain couples TRBV4-2 to TRBJ1-4; 9 bases map to TRBD1. The V gene's germline CDR1 is LGHNA and CDR2 YNFKEQ. This CDR3 contains 18 residues. Trimming at V came to 1 base and at J to 7 bases, leaving 13 bases not matched to a gene. This CDR3 is CASSQVVGQGVFFEKLFF. For the CDR3, the DNA is TGTGCCAGCAGCCAAGTGGTGGGACAGGGCGTTTTTTTTGAAAAACTGTTTTTT.

The J gene is TRBJ2-1, the V gene TRBV2; 7 nucleotides align to TRBD2. This CDR3 has 20 amino acids. V shed 0 bases, J shed 3 bases, and the junction held 17 bases outside the gene matches. The germline gives CDR1 SNHLY, CDR2 FYNNEI. As DNA, the CDR3 is TGTGCCAGCAGTGAAGCGCTTCGGTGGCGGGGGAACCTGGGCTACAATGAGCAGTTCTTC. Translation gives CASSEALRWRGNLGYNEQFF. Filled out from reference TRBV2 and TRBJ2-1, the complete variable domain reads EPEVTQTPSHQVTQMGQEVILRCVPISNHLYFYWYRQILGQKVEFLVSFYNNEISEKSEIFDDQFSVERPDGSNFTLKIRSTKLEDSAMYFCASSEALRWRGNLGYNEQFFGPGTRLTVL.

V gene TRBV7-3 combines with J gene TRBJ2-2; D is uncertain. CDR3 length equals 14 residues. Germline CDR1 is SGHTA and CDR2 is FQGTGA. The V gene lost 3 bases and the J gene lost 5 bases, with 10 bases spanning the gap. The CDR3 nucleotides read TGTGCCAGCAGCTTCTCTAGTGATACCGGGGAGCTGTTTTTT. It encodes CASSFSSDTGELFF.

The chain joins TRBV28 to TRBJ1-6; possibly TRBD1 for D (6 bases). Trimming took 5 bases from V and 4 from J, leaving 18 bases between them. Germline V gives CDR1 MDHEN, CDR2 SYDVKM. This CDR3 is 17 amino acids long. The CDR3 sequence is CASSPPQGRSYNSPLHF. CDR3 DNA sequence: TGTGCCAGCAGTCCCCCCCAGGGGAGAAGTTATAATTCACCCCTCCACTTT.

The genes are TRBV7-2 and TRBJ2-3, with a possible D match to TRBD1 (7 bases). The germline V gene has CDR1 SGHTA and CDR2 FQGNSA. This CDR3 region has 17 residues. Trimming took off 4 bases at V and 0 bases at J, with 17 bases between the two ends. DNA of the CDR3: TGTGCCAGCAGCTCCCTGACAGGGACTCCTAGCACAGATACGCAGTATTTT. Protein: CASSSLTGTPSTDTQYF.

This clone has just a few counts. The V gene is TRBV28, the J gene TRBJ2-7; D unresolved. CDR1 and CDR2 from the germline V gene are MDHEN and SYDVKM. V lost 3 bases and J 0 bases, leaving 15 bases between the germline ends. The CDR3 sequence is 16 residues long. The CDR3 reads CASSFSLSLSSYEQYF. The CDR3, as DNA: TGTGCCAGCAGTTTTAGTCTTTCGTTAAGCTCCTACGAGCAGTACTTC.

This clone appeared once. This rearrangement joins TRBV7-9 to TRBJ2-5, with 8 bases aligning to TRBD2. CDR1 is SEHNR, CDR2 FQNEAQ, per germline (reference sequence). The junction had 12 bases not matched to a gene; V was cut back by 5 bases and J by 4 bases. The CDR3 contains 16 residues. This chain's CDR3 is CASSDLWAGGRETQYF. In DNA, the CDR3 is TGTGCCAGCAGCGATCTTTGGGCGGGGGGACGAGAGACCCAGTACTTC.

This rearrangement joins TRBV7-2 to TRBJ1-1, with D tentatively TRBD1 (5 bases). From germline, CDR1 is SGHTA and CDR2 FQGNSA. The V and J ends lost 8 bases and 1 base respectively, with 11 bases between them. This CDR3 spans 13 amino acids. The CDR3, as DNA: TGTGCCAGCCGTCGGGACTCGAACACTGAAGCTTTCTTT. This codes for CASRRDSNTEAFF.

This chain links TRBV23-1 with TRBJ1-4; D unclear. TRBV23-1 is an open reading frame whose function is uncertain. V was clipped by 4 bases and J by 7 bases, with 13 bases between them. The CDR3 loop spans 14 amino acids. CDR3 protein: CASSPAQECEKLFF. Here the CDR3 DNA reads TGCGCCAGCAGTCCAGCCCAGGAATGTGAAAAACTGTTTTTT.

This clone has just one count. CDR3 bases: TGTGCCAGCAACGAACAGGGTCATCAGCCCCAGCATTTT. Encoded protein: CASNEQGHQPQHF. This chain links TRBV6-5 with TRBJ1-5, with D maybe TRBD1 (6 bases). The V and J ends lost 7 bases and 5 bases respectively, with 12 bases between them. This CDR3 has 13 residues. Germline CDR1 and CDR2: MNHEY and SVGAGI.

The chain is built from TRBV2 and TRBJ2-7; D is ambiguous. The V end was cut by 7 bases, the J end by 2 bases, with 9 bases between. Germline lookup yields CDR1 SNHLY and CDR2 FYNNEI. CDR3 length equals 12 residues. The CDR3 loop is CASTPLAYEQYF. CDR3 sequence (DNA): TGTGCCAGCACCCCGCTAGCCTACGAGCAGTACTTC.